The 31 T cell receptor beta chains below all came from one sample that was sequenced in a study of cytomegalovirus exposure and HLA in healthy donors. PCR primers comprised 60 Vbeta and 13 Jbeta primers. The protocol was immunoSEQ multiplex PCR, while the TCRdb copy is restricted to in-frame clones and leaves out a portion. The table records roughly 200,000 clones, 80% of them present only once. What was sequenced was PBMCs. These receptors were collected from a man in his forties in good health and CMV-seronegative.

The chain links TRBV10-3 to TRBJ1-5; the match to TRBD1 covers 10 bases. CDR1 is ENHRY, CDR2 SYGVKD, per germline. The CDR3 extends over 15 amino acids. The V and J ends lost 2 bases and 3 bases, in that order; junction bases with no gene match: 1. CDR3 sequence (DNA): TGTGCCATCAGTGAGGGGACAGGGGTCAATCAGCCCCAGCATTTT. Translated: CAISEGTGVNQPQHF.

V gene TRBV5-1 combines with J gene TRBJ1-1; D possibly corresponds to TRBD1 (6 bases). CDR3 length equals 15 residues. The V gene lost 4 bases and the J gene lost 1 base, with 14 bases spanning the gap. The germline V gene encodes CDR1 SGHRS and CDR2 YFSETQ. This CDR3 reads CASSPTRTENTEAFF. The CDR3, as DNA: TGCGCCAGCAGCCCTACCCGGACAGAGAACACTGAAGCTTTCTTT.

V and J are TRBV15 and TRBJ2-1; D is ambiguous. Germline CDR1 LNHNV, CDR2 YYDKDF (reference sequence). Trimming removed 2 bases at V and 9 bases at J, with 11 bases between. CDR3 length: 13 amino acids. As DNA, the CDR3 is TGTGCCACCAGCAGACTAAAGTGGGCTGAGCAGTTCTTC. Translating gives CATSRLKWAEQFF.

The rearrangement joins TRBV27 to TRBJ2-1; 7 bases match TRBD2. The CDR3 loop spans 16 amino acids. Germline V gene data show CDR1 as MNHEY and CDR2 as SMNVEV (reference sequence). V shed 5 bases and J 3 bases; nucleotides not matched to a gene: 10. This chain's CDR3 is CASSPLSGVLYNEQFF. The DNA of the CDR3 is TGTGCCAGCAGTCCATTGAGCGGGGTACTCTACAATGAGCAGTTCTTC.

The chain combines TRBV27 with TRBJ2-3; D might be TRBD2 (5 bases). The CDR3 totals 15 residues. V dropped 6 bases and J dropped 0 bases, with 13 bases sitting between them. Per the germline V gene, CDR1 is MNHEY and CDR2 is SMNVEV (reference sequence). The CDR3 DNA reads as TGTGCCAGCAGGGTTTCAGCGGCTAGCACAGATACGCAGTATTTT. Translating gives CASRVSAASTDTQYF.

The CDR3 sequence: CAITTGTGGHNEQFF. As DNA, the CDR3 is TGTGCCATCACAACCGGGACAGGGGGCCACAATGAGCAGTTCTTC. The rearrangement joins TRBV10-3 to TRBJ2-1, with 12 bases aligning to TRBD1. Trimming cost V 7 bases and J 5 bases; bases outside gene matches: 6. CDR3 length equals 15 residues. Germline assignment: CDR1 ENHRY and CDR2 SYGVKD.

This chain links TRBV19 with TRBJ2-4; a weak D match, TRBD1 (6 bases). Trimming took 3 bases from V and 8 from J, leaving 14 bases between them. Germline CDR1 reads LNHDA; CDR2 reads SQIVND (reference sequence). The CDR3 consists of 14 residues. For the CDR3, the DNA is TGTGCCAGTAGTATGGTTAACAGGGCGGACATTCAGTACTTC. Its translation: CASSMVNRADIQYF.

The chain employs TRBV2 and TRBJ2-7; 8 nucleotides line up with TRBD1. CDR1 is SNHLY, CDR2 FYNNEI, per germline. Trimming cost V 7 bases and J 9 bases; bases outside gene matches: 11. CDR3 length: 13 amino acids. This CDR3 reads CASILGQEGGQYF. CDR3 nucleotides: TGTGCCAGCATCCTGGGACAGGAGGGAGGGCAGTACTTC.

The chain has TRBV9 and TRBJ2-5; 14 nucleotides agree with TRBD2. Germline V gives CDR1 SGDLS, CDR2 YYNGEE. The CDR3 consists of 17 residues. V was pared by 4 bases and J by 4 bases, with 9 bases of the junction left unmatched. The CDR3, as DNA: TGTGCCAGCAGCCGGGGACTAGCGGGGGTGATACCAGAGACCCAGTACTTC. This gives the protein CASSRGLAGVIPETQYF.

This clone was observed once. The genes are TRBV6-5 and TRBJ2-7; perhaps TRBD1 as D (5 bases). V dropped 4 bases and J dropped 3 bases, with 13 bases sitting between them. CDR1 is MNHEY and CDR2 is SVGAGI in the germline V gene. CDR3 size: 14 residues. This CDR3 is CASSLDSTLYEQYF. CDR3 DNA sequence: TGTGCCAGCAGTTTAGACAGCACCCTCTACGAGCAGTACTTC.

The CDR3 here is CASSVAGNYGYTF. The CDR3 DNA reads TGTGCCAGCAGTGTCGCAGGAAACTATGGCTACACCTTC. The chain employs TRBV25-1 and TRBJ1-2, with D uncertain. The CDR3 totals 13 residues. The germline V gene encodes CDR1 MGHDK and CDR2 SYGVNS. V was pared by 4 bases and J by 2 bases, with 8 bases between.

This clone was picked up a small number of times. The chain links TRBV6-4 to TRBJ2-7, with 7 bases that match TRBD2. The CDR3 has 13 amino acids. Germline V CDR1 and CDR2: MRHNA, SNTAGT. V shed 9 bases, J shed 4 bases, and the junction held 9 bases outside the gene matches. CDR3 sequence (DNA): TGTGCCAGGGCCCGGAGTAGCGGGTACGAGCAGTACTTC. This translates into CARARSSGYEQYF.

V and J are TRBV2 and TRBJ1-1; the match to TRBD1 covers 9 bases. V was clipped by 5 bases and J by 5 bases; unmatched bases: 6. The germline V gene has CDR1 SNHLY and CDR2 FYNNEI. This CDR3 has 14 amino acids. The CDR3 loop is CASSRQGGKTEAFF. The CDR3 DNA reads TGTGCCAGCAGTAGACAGGGGGGGAAAACTGAAGCTTTCTTT.

The rearrangement links TRBV6-4 to TRBJ2-1; TRBD1 might be the D (6 bases). In germline, CDR1 is MRHNA, CDR2 SNTAGT. This CDR3 comprises 15 residues. V was pared by 4 bases and J by 1 base, with 11 bases between. CDR3 bases: TGTGCCAGCAGTGGGTACAGGGTTTCCTACAATGAGCAGTTCTTC. This codes for CASSGYRVSYNEQFF.

This clone showed up just a few times. This sequence joins TRBV9 and TRBJ1-4, with a possible D match to TRBD1 (6 bases). V was trimmed by 4 bases and J by 1 base, leaving 11 bases between them. The CDR3 length is 15 residues. Germline-derived CDR1 and CDR2 are SGDLS and YYNGEE. CDR3 sequence: CASSPHRVTNEKLFF. In DNA, the CDR3 is TGTGCCAGCAGCCCCCACAGGGTAACTAATGAAAAACTGTTTTTT.

The chain joins TRBV19 to TRBJ1-2; TRBD1 is a possible D gene (6 bases). The CDR3 is 13 amino acids. Looked up from germline, CDR1 is LNHDA and CDR2 is SQIVND (reference sequence). V lost 5 bases to trimming and J lost 5 bases, with 12 bases between them. CDR3 loop: CASSATGAYGYTF. The DNA of the CDR3 is TGTGCCAGTAGTGCGACAGGTGCATATGGCTACACCTTC.

V is TRBV29-1 and J is TRBJ2-2, with 8 nucleotides matching TRBD1. V gave up 2 bases and J gave up 1 base; unmatched junction bases: 3. Germline V lookup: CDR1 SQVTM, CDR2 ANQGSEA. The CDR3 is 15 amino acids. The CDR3 region is CSVETGGRNTGELFF. The CDR3 DNA is TGCAGCGTTGAAACAGGGGGTCGGAACACCGGGGAGCTGTTTTTT.

This clone was observed once. This chain joins TRBV9 and TRBJ2-5; TRBD2 matches 9 bases. The CDR3 consists of 16 residues. Germline lookup yields CDR1 SGDLS and CDR2 YYNGEE. The V gene end was trimmed by 4 bases and the J gene end by 1 base; junction bases not matched to a gene: 8. The CDR3 protein is CASSPGLANIQETQYF. The CDR3 DNA reads TGTGCCAGCAGCCCTGGACTAGCGAATATCCAAGAGACCCAGTACTTC. The full variable domain, its missing parts supplied by reference TRBV9 and TRBJ2-5, is DSGVTQTPKHLITATGQRVTLRCSPRSGDLSVYWYQQSLDQGLQFLIQYYNGEERAKGNILERFSAQQFPDLHSELNLSSLELGDSALYFCASSPGLANIQETQYFGPGTRLLVL.

This chain links TRBV18 with TRBJ2-7; TRBD2 matches at 15 bases. J lost 6 bases, V lost 8 bases, and 5 bases had no gene match. This CDR3 is built from 14 residues. Germline-derived CDR1 and CDR2 are KGHSH and LQKENI. In nucleotides, the CDR3 is TGTGCCAGCCATTCGGGACTAGCGGGAGGCGAGCAGTACTTC. Translated, it gives CASHSGLAGGEQYF.

This clone has only a few counts. The CDR3 bases are TGCGCCAGTAACAGGAACACCGGGGAGCTGTTTTTT. It encodes CASNRNTGELFF. The chain carries TRBV5-1 and TRBJ2-2; D is ambiguous. V lost 8 bases, J lost 1 base, and 6 bases lay in between. The CDR3 contains 12 residues. Germline CDR1 is SGHRS and CDR2 is YFSETQ.

With respect to this clone: This CDR3 is also generated by other DNA sequences in the sample. The rearrangement links TRBV20-1 to TRBJ1-2, with 8 positions matching TRBD1. This CDR3 is built from 11 residues. V was clipped by 6 bases and J by 6 bases; unmatched bases: 3. Germline V gene data show CDR1 as DFQATT and CDR2 as SNEGSKA (reference sequence). CDR3 DNA sequence: TGCAGTGCCTTGACAGGGGATGGCTACACCTTC. Its protein product is CSALTGDGYTF.

The genes are TRBV6-5 and TRBJ1-5, with D perhaps TRBD1 (6 bases). The CDR3 length is 15 residues. Germline V gene lookup returns CDR1 MNHEY and CDR2 SVGAGI. Trimming took 6 bases from V and 6 from J, leaving 18 bases between them. CDR3 sequence (DNA): TGTGCCAGCAGCCCAAACAGGGAAGTAGGTCAGCCCCAGCATTTT. Translated, it gives CASSPNREVGQPQHF.

A single count supports this clone. The chain is built from TRBV9 and TRBJ2-1; no reliable D call. The V gene's germline CDR1 is SGDLS and CDR2 YYNGEE. V gave up 3 bases and J gave up 12 bases, with 19 bases separating them. This CDR3 is built from 14 residues. This CDR3 reads CASSASADSSGQFF. CDR3 DNA: TGTGCCAGCAGCGCTTCGGCAGACTCCTCGGGGCAGTTCTTC.

The V gene is TRBV5-4, the J gene TRBJ1-1, with a weak D call TRBD1 (5 bases). The CDR3 is made up of 13 amino acids. V lost 0 bases and J lost 11, with 14 bases in between. The V gene's germline CDR1 is SGHNT and CDR2 YYREEE (reference sequence). The CDR3 is CASSLAQGVEAFF. The CDR3 bases are TGTGCCAGCAGCTTGGCTCAGGGCGTAGAGGCTTTCTTT. The full variable domain, with the rest looked up from reference TRBV5-4 and TRBJ1-1, is ETGVTQSPTHLIKTRGQQVTLRCSSQSGHNTVSWYQQALGQGPQFIFQYYREEENGRGNFPPRFSGLQFPNYSSELNVNALELDDSALYLCASSLAQGVEAFFGQGTRLTVV.

This clone was found once. V and J are TRBV19 and TRBJ2-3; 12 bases fit TRBD2. V was pared by 5 bases and J by 6 bases, with 15 bases of the junction left unmatched. Germline V gives CDR1 LNHDA, CDR2 SQIVND (reference sequence). The CDR3 is made up of 18 amino acids. CDR3 DNA: TGTGCCAGTAGTGAAGCACGGCGGGCTAGCGGGAGGGGGGATACGCAGTATTTT. Protein sequence: CASSEARRASGRGDTQYF.

This chain connects TRBV18 to TRBJ2-1, with 7 bases matching TRBD1. The germline gives CDR1 KGHSH, CDR2 LQKENI. The trim removed 1 base at V and 0 bases at J, leaving 3 bases unmatched. The CDR3 loop spans 16 amino acids. The CDR3 region has the DNA TGTGCCAGCTCACCACGGGACAGCTTCTCCTACAATGAGCAGTTCTTC. Protein sequence: CASSPRDSFSYNEQFF.

This clone has a handful of counts. V usage is TRBV7-9 and J usage is TRBJ2-1; 14 positions match TRBD2. The CDR3 contains 19 residues. V shed 3 bases and J 1 base; nucleotides not matched to a gene: 8. Germline values: CDR1 SEHNR, CDR2 FQNEAQ (reference sequence). The CDR3 region has the DNA TGTGCCAGCAGCTTGGGTGGGACTAGCGGGAGATTGTCCTACAATGAGCAGTTCTTC. Its translation is CASSLGGTSGRLSYNEQFF.

The J gene is TRBJ1-5, the V gene TRBV1; the listed D gene, TRBD1, was not tested against the DNA. TRBV1 is a pseudogene. This CDR3 contains 20 residues. The CDR3 sequence is CTSSHDKGQTGKYSNQPQHF. CDR3 nucleotide sequence: TGCACCAGCAGCCACGACAAAGGACAGACGGGGAAATATAGCAATCAGCCCCAGCATTTT.

The chain employs TRBV7-9 and TRBJ1-2; D call uncertain. Germline loops: CDR1 SEHNR, CDR2 FQNEAQ (reference sequence). The CDR3 sequence is 11 residues long. V lost 8 bases and J 3 bases, leaving 7 bases between the germline ends. The CDR3 protein is CASFRYYGYTF. CDR3 DNA sequence: TGTGCCAGCTTTCGGTACTATGGCTACACCTTC. Supplemented by reference TRBV7-9 and TRBJ1-2, the full variable domain reads DTGVSQNPRHKITKRGQNVTFRCDPISEHNRLYWYRQTLGQGPEFLTYFQNEAQLEKSRLLSDRFSAERPKGSFSTLEIQRTEQGDSAMYLCASFRYYGYTFGSGTRLTVV.

This chain connects TRBV4-3 to TRBJ1-1; D remains unclear. Trimming shortened V by 0 bases and J by 10 bases, and 12 bases separated the two germline ends. The germline CDR1 and CDR2 sequences are LGHNA and YSLEER. The CDR3 has 13 amino acids. This CDR3 is CASSQEVERAAFF. The CDR3 coding sequence is TGCGCCAGCAGCCAAGAGGTTGAGAGGGCAGCTTTCTTT.

V is TRBV6-5 and J is TRBJ1-2; the D gene is possibly TRBD1 (6 bases). Trimming took off 2 bases at V and 3 bases at J, with 16 bases between the two ends. Per germline, CDR1 MNHEY and CDR2 SVGAGI. There are 16 residues in the CDR3. This CDR3 is CASSYGGATLDYGYTF. The CDR3 bases are TGTGCCAGCAGTTACGGGGGGGCAACTTTGGACTATGGCTACACCTTC.